The next 3 T cell receptor beta chains were all read from a single sample in a study of T cell changes during pregnancy in multiple sclerosis. The data were produced by immunoSEQ multiplex PCR, yet TCRdb's version contains in-frame clones alone and is incomplete. Here the sample spans tens of thousands of clones, roughly nine tenths being singletons. Sequencing was performed on CD4+ T cells from peripheral blood mononuclear cells, taken after pregnancy. All receptors derive from a female donor with multiple sclerosis, enrolled in a pregnancy study.

V gene TRBV19 combines with J gene TRBJ1-2, with TRBD1 matching 10 bases. This CDR3 region has 13 residues. The trim removed 7 bases at V and 8 bases at J, leaving 7 bases unmatched. Per the germline V gene, CDR1 is LNHDA and CDR2 is SQIVND (reference sequence). CDR3 loop: CASTHDRGRGYTF. For the CDR3, the DNA is TGTGCCAGTACCCACGACAGGGGGCGCGGCTACACCTTC.

The J gene is TRBJ2-5, the V gene TRBV5-4; 11 bases align to TRBD2. V shed 5 bases and J 4 bases; nucleotides not matched to a gene: 4. The CDR3 loop spans 14 amino acids. Per the germline V gene, CDR1 is SGHNT and CDR2 is YYREEE (reference sequence). CDR3 DNA: TGTGCCAGCAGACTAGCGGGAGATGCAGAGACCCAGTACTTC. Its protein product is CASRLAGDAETQYF. Full variable domain (outside the CDR3, taken from reference TRBV5-4 and TRBJ2-5): ETGVTQSPTHLIKTRGQQVTLRCSSQSGHNTVSWYQQALGQGPQFIFQYYREEENGRGNFPPRFSGLQFPNYSSELNVNALELDDSALYLCASRLAGDAETQYFGPGTRLLVL.

The chain links TRBV7-6 to TRBJ1-4; no reliable D call. Trimming shortened V by 5 bases and J by 6 bases, and 13 bases separated the two germline ends. CDR1 and CDR2 from the germline V gene are SGHVS and FNYEAQ. The CDR3 spans 14 residues. CDR3 loop: CASSPSTGDEKLFF. The CDR3 region has the DNA TGTGCCAGCAGCCCTTCTACCGGAGATGAAAAACTGTTTTTT. Using reference TRBV7-6 and TRBJ1-4 for the parts outside the CDR3, the full variable domain is GAGVSQSPRYKVTKRGQDVALRCDPISGHVSLYWYRQALGQGPEFLTYFNYEAQQDKSGLPNDRFSAERPEGSISTLTIQRTEQRDSAMYRCASSPSTGDEKLFFGSGTQLSVL.